The 32 T cell receptor beta chains in this list originate from one sample, sequenced in a study of blood T cell repertoires in COVID-19. The protocol was immunoSEQ multiplex PCR, while the TCRdb copy is restricted to in-frame clones and leaves out a portion. The sample shows tens of thousands of clones, 75% to 85% of them seen only once. Sequenced material: peripheral blood. These receptors all stem from a human donor in a cohort sampled during active COVID-19.

On this clone: The germline gene is not matched at one end of the junction; a read error may be the cause. V gene TRBV7-3 combines with J gene TRBJ1-5; D unclear. This CDR3 comprises 14 residues. The germline gives CDR1 SGHTA, CDR2 FQGTGA. The CDR3 bases are TGTGCCAGCAGCCCCCGGGCGGGCAATGAGCCCCAGCATTTT. It yields the protein CASSPRAGNEPQHF.

Only a few counts were recorded for this clone. The V call is TRBV3-1 (or the pseudogene TRBV3-2), the J call TRBJ1-2; TRBD1 agrees at 12 bases. The length of the CDR3 is 18 residues. Germline V gene lookup returns CDR1 LGHDT and CDR2 YNNKEL (reference sequence). The trim removed 5 bases at V and 0 bases at J, leaving 10 bases unmatched. Here the CDR3 DNA reads TGTGCCAGCAGCGCTTCCGGGACAGGGGGCATCCCTAACTATGGCTACACCTTC. It yields the protein CASSASGTGGIPNYGYTF.

In this sample, this clone turned up once. The chain joins TRBV6-6 to TRBJ2-1; 8 nucleotides line up with TRBD2. The germline V gene encodes CDR1 MNHNY and CDR2 SVGAGI (reference sequence). Trimming removed 6 bases from V and 7 bases from J; junction bases left unmatched: 5. The CDR3 sequence is 13 residues long. The CDR3 protein is CASRPGGGNEQFF. The CDR3 DNA reads as TGTGCCAGCAGACCCGGGGGGGGAAATGAGCAGTTCTTC.

The chain links TRBV29-1 to TRBJ1-2; TRBD1 is a possible D gene (5 bases). Germline V gives CDR1 SQVTM, CDR2 ANQGSEA. This CDR3 is built from 12 residues. Trimming took off 6 bases at V and 0 bases at J, with 8 bases between the two ends. DNA for the CDR3: TGCAGCGTCGGACACCCTAACTATGGCTACACCTTC. This gives the protein CSVGHPNYGYTF.

This chain connects TRBV6-4 to TRBJ2-3; 7 bases agree with TRBD2. Germline V gives CDR1 MRHNA, CDR2 SNTAGT. The V gene end was trimmed by 0 bases and the J gene end by 0 bases; junction bases not matched to a gene: 6. CDR3 length: 17 amino acids. The CDR3 DNA follows: TGTGCCAGCAGTGACTCTAGAGAGGGAGGGAGCACAGATACGCAGTATTTT. Amino acids: CASSDSREGGSTDTQYF.

CDR3 DNA sequence: TGCGCCAGCAGCCAAGGGGGACTTAGCACAGATACGCAGTATTTT. It translates to CASSQGGLSTDTQYF. The V gene is TRBV4-3, the J gene TRBJ2-3, with a possible D match to TRBD2 (6 bases). V shed 1 base and J shed 0 bases, with 8 bases lying between them. Germline CDR1 LGHNA, CDR2 YSLEER. This CDR3 region has 15 residues.

This clone was seen a few times. J is TRBJ2-3 and V is TRBV19, with 12 bases fitting TRBD2. V lost 7 bases to trimming and J lost 3 bases; unmatched junction nucleotides: 11. This CDR3 is 17 amino acids long. Germline V gene sequence: CDR1 LNHDA, CDR2 SQIVND (reference sequence). The CDR3 spells CASTLRLAGVGTDTQYF. The CDR3 nucleotides read TGTGCCAGTACCCTGAGACTAGCGGGAGTAGGTACAGATACGCAGTATTTT. Full variable domain (missing parts from reference TRBV19 and TRBJ2-3): DGGITQSPKYLFRKEGQNVTLSCEQNLNHDAMYWYRQDPGQGLRLIYYSQIVNDFQKGDIAEGYSVSREKKESFPLTVTSAQKNPTAFYLCASTLRLAGVGTDTQYFGPGTRLTVL.

The gene calls are TRBV29-1 and TRBJ1-1; a possible D gene is TRBD1 (6 bases). Germline CDR1 and CDR2: SQVTM and ANQGSEA. V dropped 7 bases and J dropped 4 bases, with 16 bases sitting between them. This CDR3 has 13 residues. The CDR3 DNA reads as TGCAGCGCCGTTGGGACATCTCGCACTGAAGCTTTCTTT. It codes for CSAVGTSRTEAFF.

The V and J genes are TRBV9 and TRBJ2-2, with TRBD2 identical over 7 bases. Germline CDR1 and CDR2: SGDLS and YYNGEE. The trim removed 0 bases at V and 6 bases at J, leaving 5 bases unmatched. The CDR3 is 15 residues long. CDR3 region: CASSVAGGAAGELFF. The CDR3 DNA reads as TGTGCCAGCAGCGTAGCGGGAGGAGCGGCCGGGGAGCTGTTTTTT. Full variable domain (missing parts from reference TRBV9 and TRBJ2-2): DSGVTQTPKHLITATGQRVTLRCSPRSGDLSVYWYQQSLDQGLQFLIQYYNGEERAKGNILERFSAQQFPDLHSELNLSSLELGDSALYFCASSVAGGAAGELFFGEGSRLTVL.

The CDR3 sequence is CASSPGWDWSSYEQYF. The CDR3 DNA sequence: TGCGCCAGCAGCCCGGGGTGGGACTGGAGCTCCTACGAGCAGTACTTC. The chain recombines TRBV4-1 with TRBJ2-7; tentatively, D is TRBD2 (6 bases). Germline V gene sequence: CDR1 MGHRA, CDR2 YSYEKL. The V gene lost 4 bases and the J gene lost 0 bases, with 16 bases spanning the gap. The CDR3 length is 16 residues.

This clone showed up just a few times. The chain combines TRBV7-2 with TRBJ2-7; 8 bases are a match to TRBD2. V lost 5 bases to trimming and J lost 0 bases; unmatched junction nucleotides: 6. The CDR3 is 15 residues long. Germline values: CDR1 SGHTA, CDR2 FQGNSA. The CDR3 spells CASSPAGTSSYEQYF. The CDR3 DNA reads as TGTGCCAGCAGCCCCGCGGGGACTAGCTCCTACGAGCAGTACTTC.

The J gene is TRBJ2-7, the V gene TRBV7-2; D is unclear. The CDR3 spans 14 residues. CDR1 and CDR2 from the germline V gene are SGHTA and FQGNSA. With 5 bases removed from V and 1 base from J, the gap between germline ends came to 12 bases. The CDR3, as DNA: TGTGCCAGCAGCCTGTTGATTGCGTCCTACGAGCAGTACTTC. This translates into CASSLLIASYEQYF. Looking up the rest from reference TRBV7-2 and TRBJ2-7 gives the full variable domain: GAGVSQSPSNKVTEKGKDVELRCDPISGHTALYWYRQSLGQGLEFLIYFQGNSAPDKSGLPSDRFSAERTGGSVSTLTIQRTQQEDSAVYLCASSLLIASYEQYFGPGTRLTVT.

This chain links TRBV6-2 or TRBV6-3 with TRBJ1-5; D is unresolved. The CDR3 covers 14 residues. Trimming cost V 2 bases and J 0 bases, with 5 bases left between them. Germline CDR1 is MNHEY and CDR2 is SVGEGT. The CDR3 loop reads CASSYAGSNQPQHF. The CDR3 coding sequence is TGTGCCAGCAGTTACGCAGGTAGCAATCAGCCCCAGCATTTT.

The chain carries TRBV29-1 and TRBJ2-3, with 14 bases aligning to TRBD2. The CDR3 totals 15 residues. The germline CDR1 and CDR2 sequences are SQVTM and ANQGSEA. The ends lost 3 bases at V and 2 bases at J; junction bases unmatched: 1. The CDR3 loop is CSVEGLAGVTDTQYF. The DNA of the CDR3 is TGCAGCGTTGAGGGACTAGCGGGAGTCACAGATACGCAGTATTTT.

The chain carries TRBV5-1 and TRBJ2-7; D might be TRBD2 (5 bases). The CDR3 loop spans 15 amino acids. The germline CDR1 and CDR2 sequences are SGHRS and YFSETQ. Trimming took off 1 base at V and 2 bases at J, with 13 bases between the two ends. CDR3 DNA sequence: TGCGCCAGCAGCTTGAACGCGGGCCGTACCTACGAGCAGTACTTC. This codes for CASSLNAGRTYEQYF.

The chain uses TRBV10-3 and TRBJ2-7; TRBD1 matches at 8 bases. Germline loops: CDR1 ENHRY, CDR2 SYGVKD. The junction had 7 bases not matched to a gene; V was cut back by 2 bases and J by 1 base. CDR3 size: 16 residues. The DNA for the CDR3 is TGTGCCATCAGTGAGGGGTCAGGGGGCCGATCCTACGAGCAGTACTTC. Its protein is CAISEGSGGRSYEQYF.

The chain recombines TRBV5-1 with TRBJ1-1, with 9 bases identical to TRBD1. The CDR3 consists of 17 residues. CDR1 and CDR2 (germline): SGHRS, YFSETQ. J gave up 2 bases and V 4 bases, and 12 bases lay outside the gene matches. The CDR3 DNA is TGCGCCAGCAGCACGGGACAGGGCGCTCAGGGAAACACTGAAGCTTTCTTT. It codes for CASSTGQGAQGNTEAFF.

This clone was counted between two and nine times. DNA for the CDR3: TGTGCCAGCAGACGTCGGGGGACTAGCTTCGGGGATGAGCAGTTCTTC. This translates into CASRRRGTSFGDEQFF. The gene calls are TRBV7-2 and TRBJ2-1; 9 bases match TRBD2. The CDR3 extends over 16 amino acids. The V and J ends lost 6 bases and 8 bases, in that order; junction bases with no gene match: 14. Per germline, CDR1 SGHTA and CDR2 FQGNSA.

This sequence joins TRBV5-1 and TRBJ2-3; 9 bases line up with TRBD1. The J segment lost 0 bases and the V segment lost 0 bases, leaving 2 bases of the junction unmatched. The CDR3 contains 16 residues. The V gene's germline CDR1 is SGHRS and CDR2 YFSETQ. CDR3 nucleotides: TGCGCCAGCAGCTTGGGGACAGGGGACAGCACAGATACGCAGTATTTT. This sequence encodes CASSLGTGDSTDTQYF.

The J gene is TRBJ1-1, the V gene TRBV19; 12 positions match TRBD1. Germline V gene sequence: CDR1 LNHDA, CDR2 SQIVND (reference sequence). Trimming took 4 bases from V and 4 from J; bases not matched to a gene: 4. The CDR3 is 15 amino acids. The CDR3 bases are TGTGCCAGTAGTACGGGACAGGGGGCAACCACTGAAGCTTTCTTT. Protein: CASSTGQGATTEAFF.

J is TRBJ2-5 and V is TRBV5-4, with a possible D match to TRBD2 (5 bases). Germline V gives CDR1 SGHNT, CDR2 YYREEE (reference sequence). The CDR3 covers 13 residues. V was clipped by 6 bases and J by 3 bases, with 12 bases between them. CDR3 DNA sequence: TGTGCCAGCACCTTTGACTACAAAGAGACCCAGTACTTC. Its protein is CASTFDYKETQYF.

The gene calls are TRBV20-1 and TRBJ2-3; TRBD1 matches at 9 bases. The CDR3 consists of 15 residues. Germline assignment: CDR1 DFQATT and CDR2 SNEGSKA (reference sequence). V lost 3 bases, J lost 3 bases, and 7 bases stayed unmatched. The CDR3 loop reads CSASDRDRETDTQYF. The CDR3 region has the DNA TGCAGTGCTAGTGACCGGGACAGGGAGACAGATACGCAGTATTTT.

V usage is TRBV5-6 and J usage is TRBJ1-2; TRBD1 matches 10 bases. The length of the CDR3 is 15 residues. V was pared by 4 bases and J by 4 bases, with 7 bases of the junction left unmatched. Germline V CDR1 and CDR2: SGHDT, YYEEEE. CDR3 protein: CASSPGTGVPYGYTF. The DNA of the CDR3 is TGTGCCAGCAGCCCCGGGACAGGGGTTCCCTATGGCTACACCTTC.

The table lists this clone with a count of one. The chain is built from TRBV12-5 and TRBJ2-1, with a possible D match to TRBD2 (6 bases). V lost 7 bases, J lost 5 bases, and 21 bases lay in between. The CDR3 has 16 amino acids. The germline V gene encodes CDR1 LGHNT and CDR2 FRNRAP. CDR3 coding DNA: TGTGCTAGTGTCCCGGCGGGACCATGGCAGGACAATGAGCAGTTCTTC. This gives the protein CASVPAGPWQDNEQFF.

The CDR3 protein is CASSQREGHEQYF. The DNA of the CDR3 is TGCGCCAGCAGCCAGCGGGAGGGCCACGAGCAGTACTTC. The chain carries TRBV4-1 and TRBJ2-7, with 9 bases identical to TRBD2. Losses at the gene ends were 3 bases for V and 5 bases for J; bases not matched to a gene: 2. The CDR3 totals 13 residues. CDR1 is MGHRA and CDR2 is YSYEKL in the germline V gene.

The chain combines TRBV7-7 with TRBJ2-7; 9 bases are shared with TRBD2. V was pared by 5 bases and J by 3 bases, with 8 bases of the junction left unmatched. Germline V gene data show CDR1 as SSHAT and CDR2 as FNYEAQ (reference sequence). CDR3 length: 15 residues. The CDR3 here is CASSPARAGGYEQYF. The CDR3 bases are TGTGCCAGCAGCCCAGCTAGAGCGGGAGGCTACGAGCAGTACTTC.

V usage is TRBV28 and J usage is TRBJ1-4, with 11 positions matching TRBD1. Germline V lookup: CDR1 MDHEN, CDR2 SYDVKM. CDR3 length: 17 amino acids. V lost 6 bases and J lost 2; bases outside the gene matches: 8. The CDR3 sequence: CASRGTDRGRTNEKLFF. CDR3 in DNA: TGTGCCAGCAGGGGTACGGACAGGGGGCGGACTAATGAAAAACTGTTTTTT.

This clone has only one observation. The rearrangement joins TRBV28 to TRBJ2-3; TRBD2 agrees at 7 bases. With V trimmed by 8 bases and J by 1 base, 15 bases remained unmatched. CDR1 is MDHEN and CDR2 is SYDVKM in the germline V gene. This CDR3 contains 17 residues. The CDR3 DNA sequence: TGTGCCAGCTTTTCATCCCCAGCGGGATGGGGCACAGATACGCAGTATTTT. Its protein product is CASFSSPAGWGTDTQYF.

V is TRBV10-3 and J is TRBJ2-2; 7 bases line up with TRBD1. The CDR3 has 13 amino acids. V shed 9 bases and J 1 base; nucleotides not matched to a gene: 2. The germline gives CDR1 ENHRY, CDR2 SYGVKD. CDR3 in amino acids: CAIGQVNTGELFF. The DNA for the CDR3 is TGTGCCATTGGACAGGTGAACACCGGGGAGCTGTTTTTT.

The chain couples TRBV28 to TRBJ2-3; weak D call: TRBD2 (5 bases). V lost 2 bases and J 2 bases, leaving 11 bases between the germline ends. CDR3 size: 15 residues. The germline V gene encodes CDR1 MDHEN and CDR2 SYDVKM. The CDR3 sequence is CASSLGSATTDTQYF. DNA for the CDR3: TGTGCCAGCAGTTTAGGTAGCGCTACCACAGATACGCAGTATTTT.

The chain recombines TRBV4-1 with TRBJ2-1; tentative D call: TRBD1 (5 bases). The CDR3 spans 16 residues. The V gene lost 1 base and the J gene lost 4 bases, with 14 bases spanning the gap. The germline gives CDR1 MGHRA, CDR2 YSYEKL. CDR3 residues: CASSQVQGYYYNEQFF. The DNA of the CDR3 is TGCGCCAGCAGCCAAGTTCAGGGTTATTATTACAATGAGCAGTTCTTC.

The rearrangement links TRBV19 to TRBJ1-2; D call uncertain. Trimming left V 4 bases short and J 3 bases short, with 9 bases between. Germline CDR1 LNHDA, CDR2 SQIVND (reference sequence). The CDR3 is made up of 13 amino acids. The CDR3 nucleotides are TGTGCCAGTAGTACAGGTTGGGACTATGGCTACACCTTC. Its protein is CASSTGWDYGYTF.